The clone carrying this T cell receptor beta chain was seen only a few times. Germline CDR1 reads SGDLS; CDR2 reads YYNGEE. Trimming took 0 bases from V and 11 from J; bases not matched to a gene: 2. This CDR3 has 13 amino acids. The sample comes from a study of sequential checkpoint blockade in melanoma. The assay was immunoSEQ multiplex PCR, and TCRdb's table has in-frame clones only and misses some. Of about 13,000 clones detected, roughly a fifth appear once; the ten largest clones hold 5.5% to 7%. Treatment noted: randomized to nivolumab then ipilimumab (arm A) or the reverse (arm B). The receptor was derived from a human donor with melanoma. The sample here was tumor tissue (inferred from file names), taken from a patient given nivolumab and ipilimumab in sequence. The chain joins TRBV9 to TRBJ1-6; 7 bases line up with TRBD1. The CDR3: CASSVVTGAPLHF. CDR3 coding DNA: TGTGCCAGCAGCGTAGTAACAGGGGCACCCCTCCACTTT.